The rows below give T cell receptor beta chains drawn from one sample of a study of T cells after yellow fever vaccination. Via MiXCR, TCRdb re-called the 5' RACE reads, giving one row per CDR3 protein. This sample has about 550,000 distinct CDR3 sequences, with approximately 21% found just once. Here the sequenced sample was PBMCs, taken 15 days after the yellow fever booster vaccination. The receptors originated from a man aged 30-40 years who received the YFV17D yellow fever vaccine. Both conserved end residues are part of each CDR3. The D gene is left open where the match is weak. Size tells how often a clone was seen (once, few, many) or the class of an expanded clone, and some rows leave it out.

J gene,clone size,D gene,V gene,CDR3 protein,CDR3 DNA
TRBJ2-7,few,TRBD1,TRBV28,CASSSRGQGDEQYF,TGTGCCAGCAGTAGCCGAGGACAGGGGGACGAGCAGTACTTC
TRBJ2-1,few,.,TRBV24-1,CATSDRVNNEQFF,TGTGCCACCAGTGACAGAGTTAACAATGAGCAGTTCTTC
TRBJ2-5,few,TRBD2,TRBV20-1,CSARFLGYSGASQETQYF,TGCAGTGCTAGATTTTTGGGGTATAGCGGGGCCTCTCAAGAGACCCAGTACTTC
TRBJ2-4,.,TRBD1,TRBV6-5,CASGQGLQNIQYF,TGTGCTTCGGGACAGGGCTTGCAAAACATTCAGTACTTC
TRBJ2-7,.,TRBD1,TRBV5-1,CASSPRTGDYYEQYF,TGCGCCAGCAGCCCGCGGACAGGGGATTACTACGAGCAGTACTTC
TRBJ2-1,.,TRBD2,TRBV7-2,CASSLTGGEQFF,TGTGCCAGCAGCTTAACGGGAGGTGAGCAGTTCTTC
TRBJ1-4,few,TRBD1,TRBV6-5,CASSYGQGANEKLFF,TGTGCCAGCAGTTACGGACAGGGGGCCAATGAAAAACTGTTTTTT
TRBJ2-7,few,TRBD2,TRBV5-1,CASSFGTSSSYEQYF,TGCGCCAGCAGCTTCGGGACTAGCAGCTCCTACGAGCAGTACTTC
TRBJ2-7,.,TRBD2,TRBV7-8,CASSLGLAGETYEQYF,TGTGCCAGCAGCTTAGGGTTGGCGGGGGAAACCTACGAGCAGTACTTC
TRBJ1-5,few,TRBD1,TRBV28,CASVFGGQGAQPQHF,TGTGCCAGCGTTTTTGGCGGACAGGGGGCTCAGCCCCAGCATTTT
TRBJ2-1,.,.,TRBV20-1,CSACCRDGASF,TGCAGTGCTTGTTGCCGGGACGGGGCATCTTTC
TRBJ1-2,few,.,TRBV7-9,CASSPGLDYGYTF,TGTGCCAGCAGCCCGGGGCTGGACTATGGCTACACCTTC
TRBJ2-1,few,.,TRBV7-2,CASSLVGSPSYNEQFF,TGTGCCAGCAGCTTAGTCGGGAGCCCATCCTACAATGAGCAGTTCTTC